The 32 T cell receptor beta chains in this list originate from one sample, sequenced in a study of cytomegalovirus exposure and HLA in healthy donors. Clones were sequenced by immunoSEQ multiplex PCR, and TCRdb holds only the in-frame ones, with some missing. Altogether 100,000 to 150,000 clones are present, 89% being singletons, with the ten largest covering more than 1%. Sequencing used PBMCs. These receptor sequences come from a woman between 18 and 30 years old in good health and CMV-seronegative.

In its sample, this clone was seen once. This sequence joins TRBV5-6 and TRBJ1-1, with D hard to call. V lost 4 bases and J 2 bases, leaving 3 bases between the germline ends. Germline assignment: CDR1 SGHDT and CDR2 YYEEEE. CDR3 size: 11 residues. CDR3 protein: CASSLNTEAFF. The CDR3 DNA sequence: TGTGCCAGCAGCCTAAACACTGAAGCTTTCTTT.

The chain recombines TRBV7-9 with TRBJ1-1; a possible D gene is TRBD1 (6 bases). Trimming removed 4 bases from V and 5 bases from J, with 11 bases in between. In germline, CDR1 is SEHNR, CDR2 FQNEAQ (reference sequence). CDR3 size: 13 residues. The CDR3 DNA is TGTGCCAGCAGCTCTTATAGGGGGACTGAAGCTTTCTTT. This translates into CASSSYRGTEAFF.

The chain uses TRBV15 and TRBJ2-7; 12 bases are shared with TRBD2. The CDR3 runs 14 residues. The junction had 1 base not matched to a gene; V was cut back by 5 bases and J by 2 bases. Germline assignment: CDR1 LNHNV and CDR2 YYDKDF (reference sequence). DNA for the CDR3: TGTGCCACCAGCCTAGCGGGGGGGGCCTACGAGCAGTACTTC. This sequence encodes CATSLAGGAYEQYF.

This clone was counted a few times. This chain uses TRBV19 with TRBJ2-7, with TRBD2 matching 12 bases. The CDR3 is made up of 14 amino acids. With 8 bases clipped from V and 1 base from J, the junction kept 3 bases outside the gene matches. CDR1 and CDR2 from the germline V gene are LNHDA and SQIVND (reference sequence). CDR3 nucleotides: TGTGCCAGTGGACTAGCGGGGAGATCCTACGAGCAGTACTTC. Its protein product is CASGLAGRSYEQYF.

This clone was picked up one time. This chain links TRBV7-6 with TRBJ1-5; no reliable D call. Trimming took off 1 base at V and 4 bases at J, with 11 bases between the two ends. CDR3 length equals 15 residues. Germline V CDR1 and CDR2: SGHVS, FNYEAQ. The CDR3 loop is CASSLEPGRNQPQHF. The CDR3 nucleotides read TGTGCCAGCAGCTTAGAGCCCGGGAGGAATCAGCCCCAGCATTTT.

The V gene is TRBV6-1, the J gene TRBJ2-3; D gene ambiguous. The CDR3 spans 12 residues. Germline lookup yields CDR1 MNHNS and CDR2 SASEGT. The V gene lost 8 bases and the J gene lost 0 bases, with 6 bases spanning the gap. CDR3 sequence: CASLLSTDTQYF. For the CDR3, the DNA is TGTGCCAGCCTCCTAAGCACAGATACGCAGTATTTT.

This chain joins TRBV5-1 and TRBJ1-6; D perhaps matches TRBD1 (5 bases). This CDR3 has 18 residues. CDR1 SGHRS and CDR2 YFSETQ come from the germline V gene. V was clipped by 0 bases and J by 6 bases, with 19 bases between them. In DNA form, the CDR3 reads TGCGCCAGCAGCTTGGGACCACTAACAGGCCACTTTAATTCACCCCTCCACTTT. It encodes CASSLGPLTGHFNSPLHF.

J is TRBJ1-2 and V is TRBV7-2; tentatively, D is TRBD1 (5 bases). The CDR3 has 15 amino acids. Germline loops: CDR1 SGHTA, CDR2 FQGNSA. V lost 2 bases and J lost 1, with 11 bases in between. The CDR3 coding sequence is TGTGCCAGCAGCTTATGGGGGGACTTTAACTATGGCTACACCTTC. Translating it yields CASSLWGDFNYGYTF.

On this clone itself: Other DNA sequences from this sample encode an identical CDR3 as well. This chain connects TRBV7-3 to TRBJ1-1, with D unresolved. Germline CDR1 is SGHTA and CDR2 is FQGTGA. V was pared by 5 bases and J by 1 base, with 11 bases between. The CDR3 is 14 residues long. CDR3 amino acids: CASSPRAGNTEAFF. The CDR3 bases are TGTGCCAGCAGCCCCCGTGCGGGGAACACTGAAGCTTTCTTT.

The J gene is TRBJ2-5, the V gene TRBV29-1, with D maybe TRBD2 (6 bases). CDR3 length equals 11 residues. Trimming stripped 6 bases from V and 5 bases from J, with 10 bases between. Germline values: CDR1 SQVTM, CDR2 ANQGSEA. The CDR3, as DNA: TGCAGCGTAGGGGAGGTGGAGACCCAGTACTTC. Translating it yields CSVGEVETQYF. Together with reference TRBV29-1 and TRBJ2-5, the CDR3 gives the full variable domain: SAVISQKPSRDICQRGTSLTIQCQVDSQVTMMFWYRQQPGQSLTLIATANQGSEATYESGFVIDKFPISRPNLTFSTLTVSNMSPEDSSIYLCSVGEVETQYFGPGTRLLVL.

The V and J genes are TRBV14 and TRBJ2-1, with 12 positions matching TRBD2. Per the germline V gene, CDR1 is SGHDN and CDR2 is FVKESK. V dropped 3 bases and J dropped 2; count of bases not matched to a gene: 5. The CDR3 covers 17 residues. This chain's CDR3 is CASSHLLAGGPYNEQFF. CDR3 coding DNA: TGTGCCAGCAGCCATCTTCTAGCGGGGGGGCCCTACAATGAGCAGTTCTTC.

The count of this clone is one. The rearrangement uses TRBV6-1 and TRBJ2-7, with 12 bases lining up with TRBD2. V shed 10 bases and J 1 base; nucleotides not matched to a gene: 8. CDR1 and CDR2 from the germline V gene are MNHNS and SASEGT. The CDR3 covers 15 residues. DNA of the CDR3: TGTGCCACCCGTTGGACTAGCGGGGTATCCTACGAGCAGTACTTC. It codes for CATRWTSGVSYEQYF.

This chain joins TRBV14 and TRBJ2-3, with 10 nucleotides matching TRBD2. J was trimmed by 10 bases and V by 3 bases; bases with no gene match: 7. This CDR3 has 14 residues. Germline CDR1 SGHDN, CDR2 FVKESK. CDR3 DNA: TGTGCCAGCAGCCAGGGTAGCGGGGGGTACCCGCAGTATTTT. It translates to CASSQGSGGYPQYF.

CDR3 in DNA: TGTGCCAGTAGTATAGGACAGAATAACTATGGCTACACCTTC. It translates to CASSIGQNNYGYTF. The chain employs TRBV19 and TRBJ1-2; possibly TRBD1 for D (5 bases). V was clipped by 1 base and J by 1 base, with 7 bases between them. The germline V gene encodes CDR1 LNHDA and CDR2 SQIVND (reference sequence). The CDR3 runs to 14 residues.

The CDR3 nucleotides are TGTGCCAGCAGTGAAAGTGACGTCGGAGGGCCTTCCTACAATGAGCAGTTCTTC. Translation gives CASSESDVGGPSYNEQFF. The V and J genes are TRBV6-1 and TRBJ2-1; D might be TRBD2 (6 bases). Germline values: CDR1 MNHNS, CDR2 SASEGT. V was pared by 2 bases and J by 1 base, with 18 bases between. The CDR3 totals 18 residues.

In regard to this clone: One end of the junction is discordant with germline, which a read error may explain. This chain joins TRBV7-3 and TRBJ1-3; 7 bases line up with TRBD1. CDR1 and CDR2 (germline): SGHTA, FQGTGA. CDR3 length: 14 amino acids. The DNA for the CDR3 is TGTGCCAGCAGCCCCGGGACAGCTGGTAACACCATATATTTT. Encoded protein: CASSPGTAGNTIYF. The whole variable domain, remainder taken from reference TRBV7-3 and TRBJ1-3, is GAGVSQTPSNKVTEKGKYVELRCDPISGHTALYWYRQSLGQGPEFLIYFQGTGAADDSGLPNDRFFAVRPEGSVSTLKIQRTERGDSAVYLCASSPGTAGNTIYFGEGSWLTVV.

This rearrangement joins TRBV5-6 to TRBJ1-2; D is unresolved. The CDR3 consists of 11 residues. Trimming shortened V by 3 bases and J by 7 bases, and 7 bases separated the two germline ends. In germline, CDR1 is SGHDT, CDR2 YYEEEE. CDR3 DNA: TGTGCCAGCAGCTCGGGATCTGGCTACACCTTC. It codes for CASSSGSGYTF.

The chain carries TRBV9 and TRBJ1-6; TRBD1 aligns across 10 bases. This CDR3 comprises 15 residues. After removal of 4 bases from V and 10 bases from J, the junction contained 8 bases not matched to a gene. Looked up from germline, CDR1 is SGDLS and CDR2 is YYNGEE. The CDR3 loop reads CASSPRDRGYSPLHF. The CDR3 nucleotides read TGTGCCAGCAGCCCTCGGGACAGGGGTTACTCACCCCTCCACTTT.

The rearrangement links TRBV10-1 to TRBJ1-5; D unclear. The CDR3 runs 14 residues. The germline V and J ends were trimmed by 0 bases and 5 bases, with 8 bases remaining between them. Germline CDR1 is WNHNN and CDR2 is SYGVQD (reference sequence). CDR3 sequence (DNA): TGCGCCAGCAGTGAGTCGCGGCGGGATCAGCCCCAGCATTTT. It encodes CASSESRRDQPQHF.

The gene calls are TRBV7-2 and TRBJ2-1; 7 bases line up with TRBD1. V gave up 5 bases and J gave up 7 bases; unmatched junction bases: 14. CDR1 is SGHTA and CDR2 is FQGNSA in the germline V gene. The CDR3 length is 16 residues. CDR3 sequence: CASSRSPVTGRNEQFF. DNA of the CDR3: TGTGCCAGCAGCCGCAGCCCGGTGACAGGGCGGAATGAGCAGTTCTTC.

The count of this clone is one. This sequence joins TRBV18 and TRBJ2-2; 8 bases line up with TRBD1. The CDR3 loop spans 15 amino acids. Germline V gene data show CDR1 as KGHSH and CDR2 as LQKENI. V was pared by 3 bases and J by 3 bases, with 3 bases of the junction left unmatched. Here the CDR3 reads CASSPRTGHTGELFF. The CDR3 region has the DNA TGTGCCAGCTCACCGAGGACAGGGCACACCGGGGAGCTGTTTTTT.

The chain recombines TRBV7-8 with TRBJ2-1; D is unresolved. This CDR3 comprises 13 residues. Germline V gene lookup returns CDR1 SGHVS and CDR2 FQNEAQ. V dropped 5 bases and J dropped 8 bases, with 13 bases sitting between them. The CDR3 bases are TGTGCCAGCAGCCTACCGGTCTCCTATGAGCAGTTCTTC. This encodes CASSLPVSYEQFF.

This chain's CDR3 is CATSRDPNSGNTIYF. The CDR3 DNA reads TGTGCCACCAGCAGAGACCCCAACTCTGGAAACACCATATATTTT. The V and J genes are TRBV15 and TRBJ1-3; D is undetermined. The CDR3 length is 15 residues. Trimming shortened V by 0 bases and J by 0 bases, and 6 bases separated the two germline ends. Germline V gene sequence: CDR1 LNHNV, CDR2 YYDKDF (reference sequence).

CDR3 DNA sequence: TGTGCCAGCAGCTGGACAGGGTCCGTTCGCTATGGCTACACCTTC. Translation gives CASSWTGSVRYGYTF. The V and J genes are TRBV7-2 and TRBJ1-2, with TRBD1 matching 8 bases. V shed 4 bases and J 4 bases; nucleotides not matched to a gene: 8. In germline, CDR1 is SGHTA, CDR2 FQGNSA. The CDR3 runs to 15 residues.

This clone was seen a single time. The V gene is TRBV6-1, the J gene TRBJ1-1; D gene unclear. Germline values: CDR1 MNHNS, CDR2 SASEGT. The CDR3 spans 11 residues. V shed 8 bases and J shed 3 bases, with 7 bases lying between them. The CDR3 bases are TGTGCCAGCGTGCGGTACACTGAAGCTTTCTTT. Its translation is CASVRYTEAFF.

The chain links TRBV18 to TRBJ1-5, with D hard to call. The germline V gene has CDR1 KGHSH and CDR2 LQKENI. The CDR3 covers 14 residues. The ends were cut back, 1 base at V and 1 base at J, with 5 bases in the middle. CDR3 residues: CASSPLESNQPQHF. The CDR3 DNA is TGTGCCAGCTCACCACTGGAGAGCAATCAGCCCCAGCATTTT.

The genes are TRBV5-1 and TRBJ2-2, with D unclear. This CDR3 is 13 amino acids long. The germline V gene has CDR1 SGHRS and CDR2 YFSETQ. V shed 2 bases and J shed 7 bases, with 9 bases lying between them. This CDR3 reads CASSFRGYGELFF. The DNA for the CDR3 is TGCGCCAGCAGCTTCCGAGGTTACGGGGAGCTGTTTTTT.

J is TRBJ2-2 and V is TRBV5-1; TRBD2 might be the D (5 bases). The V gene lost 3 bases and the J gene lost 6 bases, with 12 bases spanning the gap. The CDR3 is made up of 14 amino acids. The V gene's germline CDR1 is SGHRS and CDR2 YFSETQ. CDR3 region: CASSSPGVSGELFF. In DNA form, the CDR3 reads TGCGCCAGCAGCTCGCCCGGGGTCTCCGGGGAGCTGTTTTTT.

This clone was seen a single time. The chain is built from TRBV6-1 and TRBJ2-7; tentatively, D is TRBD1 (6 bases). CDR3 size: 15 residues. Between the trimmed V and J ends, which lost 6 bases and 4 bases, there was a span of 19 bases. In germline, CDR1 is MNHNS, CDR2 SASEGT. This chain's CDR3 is CASRASGAIIYEQYF. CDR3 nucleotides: TGTGCCAGCAGAGCCTCAGGGGCAATCATTTACGAGCAGTACTTC.

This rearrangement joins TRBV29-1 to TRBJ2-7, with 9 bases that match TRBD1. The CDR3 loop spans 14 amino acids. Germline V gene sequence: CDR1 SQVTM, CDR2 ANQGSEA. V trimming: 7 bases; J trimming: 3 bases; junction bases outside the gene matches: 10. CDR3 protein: CSAGPGQGRYEQYF. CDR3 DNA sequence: TGCAGCGCTGGACCGGGACAGGGTCGCTACGAGCAGTACTTC.

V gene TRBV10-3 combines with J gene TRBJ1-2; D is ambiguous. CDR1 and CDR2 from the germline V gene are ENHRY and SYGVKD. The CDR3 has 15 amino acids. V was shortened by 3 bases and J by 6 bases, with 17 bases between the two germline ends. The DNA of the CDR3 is TGTGCCATCAGTGACGACGTTAGGCGGGTCGATGGCTACACCTTC. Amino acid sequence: CAISDDVRRVDGYTF.

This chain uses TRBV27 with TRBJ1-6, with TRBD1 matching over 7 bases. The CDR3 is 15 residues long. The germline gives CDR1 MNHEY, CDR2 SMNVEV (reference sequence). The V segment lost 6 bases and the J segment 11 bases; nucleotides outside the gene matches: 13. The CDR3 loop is CASREGGLWGTPLHF. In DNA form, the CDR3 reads TGTGCCAGCAGAGAAGGGGGCTTGTGGGGTACACCCCTCCACTTT.